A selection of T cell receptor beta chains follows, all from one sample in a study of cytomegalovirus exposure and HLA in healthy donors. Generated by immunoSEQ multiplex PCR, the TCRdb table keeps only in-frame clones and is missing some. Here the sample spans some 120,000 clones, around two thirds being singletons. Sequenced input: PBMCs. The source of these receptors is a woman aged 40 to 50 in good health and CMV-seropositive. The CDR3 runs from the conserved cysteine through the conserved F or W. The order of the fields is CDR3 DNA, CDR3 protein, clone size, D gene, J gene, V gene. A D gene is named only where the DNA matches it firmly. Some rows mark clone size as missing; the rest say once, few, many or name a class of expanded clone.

TGTGCCAGCAGCTTAGGTACTAGCGGAACCCAAGAGACCCAGTACTTC | CASSLGTSGTQETQYF | once | TRBD2 | TRBJ2-5 | TRBV7-6
TGTGCCAGCAGCTTAGGACTAGCGGGAGTTTCCGGGGAGCTGTTTTTT | CASSLGLAGVSGELFF | once | TRBD2 | TRBJ2-2 | TRBV7-6
TGTGCCAGTAAAGACCGATGGGCCGCAGGCCATGTGGAAGCTTTCTTT | CASKDRWAAGHVEAFF | NA | NA | TRBJ1-1 | TRBV19
TGTGCCAGTAGTAGGCTAAGTAGCGGGAGTCGGAATGAGCAGTTCTTC | CASSRLSSGSRNEQFF | NA | TRBD2 | TRBJ2-1 | TRBV19
TGTGCCAGCAACCACTACGGGCAGCCCCAGCATTTT | CASNHYGQPQHF | NA | NA | TRBJ1-5 | TRBV7-6
TGTGCCAGCAAGGACAGGGGAATCTCCTACGAGCAGTACTTC | CASKDRGISYEQYF | NA | TRBD1 | TRBJ2-7 | TRBV27
TGTGCCAGCAGCTTGGTGACGTTCCTTAGCGGGAGAGTCACCGGGGAGCTGTTTTTT | CASSLVTFLSGRVTGELFF | NA | TRBD2 | TRBJ2-2 | TRBV5-4
TGTGCCAGCAACGGGGATGGCAATCAGCCCCAGCATTTT | CASNGDGNQPQHF | NA | NA | TRBJ1-5 | TRBV2
TGTGCCAGCAGCCAAGACAGGGGAAAGACCCAGTACTTC | CASSQDRGKTQYF | NA | TRBD1 | TRBJ2-5 | TRBV2
TGTGCCATCAGTCAGCAGGGTTCAATATACGAGCAGTACTTC | CAISQQGSIYEQYF | NA | NA | TRBJ2-7 | TRBV10-3
TGTGCCAGCAGTTTGTCGACAGGGGGGGGCTATGGCTACACCTTC | CASSLSTGGGYGYTF | NA | TRBD1 | TRBJ1-2 | TRBV27
TGTGCCAGCAGTCTCCTAAGCGGGGGCACGGAAGCTTTCTTT | CASSLLSGGTEAFF | NA | NA | TRBJ1-1 | TRBV27
NA | CASTSGMTVDNQPQHF | NA | NA | TRBJ1-5 | TRBV19
TGTTCCAGCAGCCTAGCAGGAGGGCAGCCCCAGCATTTT | CSSSLAGGQPQHF | few | NA | TRBJ1-5 | TRBV7-9
TGTGCCAGCACCATTTCGACAGGCAATGAGCAGTTCTTC | CASTISTGNEQFF | NA | NA | TRBJ2-1 | TRBV6-6
TGTGCCAGCAGCCAATCACACGGGGGGCAGCCCCAGCATTTT | CASSQSHGGQPQHF | NA | NA | TRBJ1-5 | TRBV14
TGTGCCACCAGCAGAGCAGGGTTGGGACAGCCCCAGCATTTT | CATSRAGLGQPQHF | few | NA | TRBJ1-5 | TRBV15
TGTGCCAGCATCGGTATCGGCTCCTACAATGAGCAGTTCTTC | CASIGIGSYNEQFF | NA | NA | TRBJ2-1 | TRBV6-1
TGTGCCAGCAGCCAAGTGGGGGGAACTGAAGCTTTCTTT | CASSQVGGTEAFF | few | NA | TRBJ1-1 | TRBV4-2
TGTGCCAGCAGTCCCGACAGGGGGAGTGGCACAGATACGCAGTATTTT | CASSPDRGSGTDTQYF | NA | TRBD1 | TRBJ2-3 | TRBV27
TGTGCCAGCAGTTTGAAAGGGGAAGGAGAAAAACTGTTTTTT | CASSLKGEGEKLFF | few | NA | TRBJ1-4 | TRBV27
TGCAGCGTTTCCGACACTGAAGCTTTCTTT | CSVSDTEAFF | NA | NA | TRBJ1-1 | TRBV29-1
TGTGCCATCAGTGAGTACGGTGACTCCAGTGAGCAGTACTTC | CAISEYGDSSEQYF | NA | NA | TRBJ2-7 | TRBV10-3
TGCAGTGCATCGCGGGAAACGTTACAGTTCTTC | CSASRETLQFF | few | NA | TRBJ2-1 | TRBV20-1
TGTGCCAGCAGCTTAGCCGCGGGTCGAACCTACGAGCAGTACTTC | CASSLAAGRTYEQYF | NA | NA | TRBJ2-7 | TRBV11-2
TGTGCCAGCAGCTTTGGGCTCGATTTCCGTGAGCAGTACTTC | CASSFGLDFREQYF | once | NA | TRBJ2-7 | TRBV7-9
TGTGCCAGCAGCTTGCGGCGCACATGGGAAGGGAGGCCCCAGCATTTT | CASSLRRTWEGRPQHF | NA | NA | TRBJ1-5 | TRBV5-8
TGTGCCAGCAGCTTAGGGGGACAATCCTACGAGCAGTACTTC | CASSLGGQSYEQYF | NA | NA | TRBJ2-7 | TRBV7-2
TGTGCCAGCAGCTCAAATACGGGACAGGGGCAGCCCCAGCATTTT | CASSSNTGQGQPQHF | NA | TRBD1 | TRBJ1-5 | TRBV11-2
TGCGCCAGCAGCCAAGATACCGGGGGGCGGACCGGGGAGCTGTTTTTT | CASSQDTGGRTGELFF | NA | NA | TRBJ2-2 | TRBV4-3
TGTGCCAGCAGCTCAAGACTAGGCACGGCCTACAATGAGCAGTTCTTC | CASSSRLGTAYNEQFF | NA | NA | TRBJ2-1 | TRBV5-4
TGTGCCAGCAGCTTAGCGGGACTAGCGGGTCGGGGCGAGCAGTACTTC | CASSLAGLAGRGEQYF | NA | TRBD2 | TRBJ2-7 | TRBV7-2
TGTGCCAGCAGCCCTCGACAGGGCGTTCCTAATGAAAAACTGTTTTTT | CASSPRQGVPNEKLFF | NA | TRBD1 | TRBJ1-4 | TRBV9
TGTGCCAGCAGCAATTTTGGACAGCTTTTGCTCACTGAAGCTTTCTTT | CASSNFGQLLLTEAFF | NA | NA | TRBJ1-1 | TRBV21-1